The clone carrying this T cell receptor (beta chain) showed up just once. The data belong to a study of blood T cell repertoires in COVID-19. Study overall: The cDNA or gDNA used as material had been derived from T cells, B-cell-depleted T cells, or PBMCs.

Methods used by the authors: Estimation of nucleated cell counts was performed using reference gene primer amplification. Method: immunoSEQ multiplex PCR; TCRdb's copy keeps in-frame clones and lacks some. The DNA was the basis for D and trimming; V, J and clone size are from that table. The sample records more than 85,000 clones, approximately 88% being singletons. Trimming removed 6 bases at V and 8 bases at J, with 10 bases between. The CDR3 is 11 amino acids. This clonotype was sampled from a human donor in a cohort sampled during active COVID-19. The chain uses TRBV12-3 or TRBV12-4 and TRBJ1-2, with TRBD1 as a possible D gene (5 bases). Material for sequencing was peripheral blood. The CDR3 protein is CASSRQGGYTF. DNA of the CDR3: TGTGCCAGCAGCCGTCAGGGCGGCTACACCTTC.